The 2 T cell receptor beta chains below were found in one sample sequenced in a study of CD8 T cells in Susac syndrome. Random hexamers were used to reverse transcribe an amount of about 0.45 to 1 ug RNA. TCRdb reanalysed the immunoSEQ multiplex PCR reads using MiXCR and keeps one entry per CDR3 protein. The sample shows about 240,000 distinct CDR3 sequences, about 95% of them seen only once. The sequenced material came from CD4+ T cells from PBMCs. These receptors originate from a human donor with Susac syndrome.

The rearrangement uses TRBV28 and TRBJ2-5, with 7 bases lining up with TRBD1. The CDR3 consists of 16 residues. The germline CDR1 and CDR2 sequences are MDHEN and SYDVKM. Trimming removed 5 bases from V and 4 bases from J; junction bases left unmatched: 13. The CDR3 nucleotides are TGTGCCAGCAGTCCGAGTGTGGCAGGGGGAAGAGAGACCCAGTACTTC. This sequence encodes CASSPSVAGGRETQYF.

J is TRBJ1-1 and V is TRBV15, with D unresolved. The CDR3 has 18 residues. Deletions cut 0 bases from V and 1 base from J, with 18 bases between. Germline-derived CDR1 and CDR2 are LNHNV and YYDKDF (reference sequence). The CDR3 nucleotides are TGTGCCACCAGCAGAGAAGGCGGTCTTGATTTCTGGAACACTGAAGCTTTCTTT. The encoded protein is CATSREGGLDFWNTEAFF.